A single sample gave rise to the 11 T cell receptor beta chains below, sequenced in a study of blood T cell repertoires in COVID-19. The table came from immunoSEQ multiplex PCR; TCRdb's copy has only in-frame clones and leaves some out. The table includes about 77,000 clones, more than 60% detected once. The sample taken for sequencing was peripheral blood. The receptors were sampled from a man in his 60s with acute or convalescent COVID-19.

V and J are TRBV6-5 and TRBJ1-2, with 9 bases identical to TRBD1. Unmatched junction bases numbered 8, after V lost 6 bases and J lost 6 bases. Germline V gene data show CDR1 as MNHEY and CDR2 as SVGAGI. The CDR3 loop spans 14 amino acids. The CDR3 nucleotides read TGTGCCAGCAGCGCGGGACAGGGTGGTCATGGCTACACCTTC. Translation: CASSAGQGGHGYTF.

The chain joins TRBV19 to TRBJ2-1; 13 nucleotides line up with TRBD2. The CDR3 covers 17 residues. The trim removed 6 bases at V and 8 bases at J, leaving 13 bases unmatched. CDR1 and CDR2 (germline): LNHDA, SQIVND (reference sequence). The CDR3 loop reads CASSAHGTSGEGDEQFF. CDR3 bases: TGTGCCAGTAGCGCCCACGGGACTAGCGGGGAGGGGGATGAGCAGTTCTTC.

In its sample, this clone was seen a few times. The chain employs TRBV5-4 and TRBJ1-2; D possibly corresponds to TRBD1 (6 bases). The germline V gene has CDR1 SGHNT and CDR2 YYREEE (reference sequence). V lost 0 bases and J lost 0, with 12 bases in between. This CDR3 has 16 amino acids. CDR3 in amino acids: CASSLDRDPANYGYTF. CDR3 in DNA: TGTGCCAGCAGCTTGGACAGGGACCCAGCTAACTATGGCTACACCTTC.

The V and J genes are TRBV14 and TRBJ2-3; no clear D. V shed 4 bases and J shed 2 bases, with 16 bases lying between them. In germline, CDR1 is SGHDN, CDR2 FVKESK. The CDR3 spans 16 residues. CDR3 in amino acids: CASSRLLAATTDTQYF. The CDR3 nucleotides are TGTGCCAGCAGCCGGTTGTTAGCAGCAACCACAGATACGCAGTATTTT. The variable domain in full, with the rest retrieved from reference TRBV14 and TRBJ2-3, is EAGVTQFPSHSVIEKGQTVTLRCDPISGHDNLYWYRRVMGKEIKFLLHFVKESKQDESGMPNNRFLAERTGGTYSTLKVQPAELEDSGVYFCASSRLLAATTDTQYFGPGTRLTVL.

J is TRBJ2-2 and V is TRBV5-1; TRBD2 might be the D (6 bases). CDR3 length equals 14 residues. The germline CDR1 and CDR2 sequences are SGHRS and YFSETQ. The V gene lost 0 bases and the J gene lost 5 bases, with 8 bases spanning the gap. CDR3 nucleotides: TGCGCCAGCAGCTTGGAGGCGGGAACCGGGGAGCTGTTTTTT. It codes for CASSLEAGTGELFF.

J is TRBJ2-1 and V is TRBV2; 12 bases line up with TRBD2. Germline V CDR1 and CDR2: SNHLY, FYNNEI. The ends lost 3 bases at V and 7 bases at J; junction bases unmatched: 1. This CDR3 region has 14 residues. The CDR3 nucleotides are TGTGCCAGCAGTGAGCTAGCGGGGGGGAATGAGCAGTTCTTC. It encodes CASSELAGGNEQFF.

The chain is built from TRBV11-2 and TRBJ2-1; 7 bases are shared with TRBD2. Germline loops: CDR1 SGHAT, CDR2 FQNNGV. CDR3 length: 13 amino acids. Unmatched junction bases numbered 5, after V lost 8 bases and J lost 4 bases. The CDR3 bases are TGTGCCAGCGCGACTAGCCCATACAATGAGCAGTTCTTC. The encoded protein is CASATSPYNEQFF.

This chain joins TRBV19 and TRBJ2-5; D remains ambiguous. The CDR3 consists of 13 residues. CDR1 and CDR2 from the germline V gene are LNHDA and SQIVND (reference sequence). V lost 6 bases and J lost 8, with 16 bases in between. The DNA of the CDR3 is TGTGCCAGTAGCCGAGAGCGTAGTGATACCCAGTACTTC. It encodes CASSRERSDTQYF. The full variable domain, with the rest looked up from reference TRBV19 and TRBJ2-5, is DGGITQSPKYLFRKEGQNVTLSCEQNLNHDAMYWYRQDPGQGLRLIYYSQIVNDFQKGDIAEGYSVSREKKESFPLTVTSAQKNPTAFYLCASSRERSDTQYFGPGTRLLVL.

This sequence joins TRBV19 and TRBJ1-4, with D tentatively TRBD1 (5 bases). The CDR3 totals 15 residues. The germline V gene has CDR1 LNHDA and CDR2 SQIVND (reference sequence). Trimming shortened V by 6 bases and J by 0 bases, and 11 bases separated the two germline ends. DNA of the CDR3: TGTGCCAGTAGGGGAAGACAGACAACTAATGAAAAACTGTTTTTT. Its translation is CASRGRQTTNEKLFF.

This clone was picked up a small number of times. The chain is built from TRBV5-5 and TRBJ1-6; tentative D call: TRBD1 (6 bases). V dropped 2 bases and J dropped 10 bases, with 19 bases sitting between them. This CDR3 contains 16 residues. Per the germline V gene, CDR1 is SGHKS and CDR2 is YYEKEE (reference sequence). The CDR3 DNA sequence: TGTGCCAGCAGCTTTCAGGGGCTGGGGGTGGGATCACCCCTCCACTTT. This codes for CASSFQGLGVGSPLHF.

V is TRBV30 and J is TRBJ2-3, with 7 bases that match TRBD2. This CDR3 comprises 15 residues. J lost 0 bases, V lost 0 bases, and 3 bases had no gene match. CDR1 and CDR2 (germline): GTSNPN, SVGIG (reference sequence). For the CDR3, the DNA is TGTGCCTGGAGTGTATGGGGGGGGAGCACAGATACGCAGTATTTT. This sequence encodes CAWSVWGGSTDTQYF.